These 30 T cell receptor beta chains share one sample of origin, sequenced in a study of identical twins. Via MiXCR, TCRdb re-called the 5' RACE reads, giving one row per CDR3 protein. The data contain around 530,000 distinct CDR3 sequences, about 15% of them seen just once; the ten biggest clones take up roughly 0.43%. These same data were also listed under a study on yellow fever vaccine responses in identical twins.

Sequencing input: CD4+ T cells sorted from blood. The source of these receptors is a woman under 30 in good health.

This clonotype was counted many times. The chain combines TRBV10-3 with TRBJ1-1; TRBD1 agrees at 7 bases. J was trimmed by 4 bases and V by 4 bases; bases with no gene match: 6. CDR1 is ENHRY and CDR2 is SYGVKD in the germline V gene. There are 14 residues in the CDR3. The CDR3 region has the DNA TGTGCCATCAGTGGTGGGCAGGGGGTCACTGAAGCTTTCTTT. Translated: CAISGGQGVTEAFF.

The CDR3 region has the DNA TGTGCCAGCAGGTTCGGGACTGCCTACAATGAGCAGTTCTTC. Translation: CASRFGTAYNEQFF. The V call is TRBV2, the J call TRBJ2-1; D is perhaps TRBD2 (6 bases). The germline V gene has CDR1 SNHLY and CDR2 FYNNEI. The germline V and J ends were trimmed by 6 bases and 2 bases, with 11 bases remaining between them. The CDR3 spans 14 residues.

V is TRBV5-1 and J is TRBJ2-3; D tentatively reads TRBD1 or TRBD2 (5 bases each). Germline values: CDR1 SGHRS, CDR2 YFSETQ. Between the trimmed V and J ends, which lost 2 bases and 1 base, there was a span of 11 bases. The CDR3 is 15 residues long. The CDR3 region has the DNA TGCGCCAGCAGCTTTACCGGGGCAGGCACAGATACGCAGTATTTT. This encodes CASSFTGAGTDTQYF. Using reference TRBV5-1 and TRBJ2-3 for the parts outside the CDR3, the full variable domain is KAGVTQTPRYLIKTRGQQVTLSCSPISGHRSVSWYQQTPGQGLQFLFEYFSETQRNKGNFPGRFSGRQFSNSRSEMNVSTLELGDSALYLCASSFTGAGTDTQYFGPGTRLTVL.

There are many counts of this clonotype. J is TRBJ2-1 and V is TRBV11-2, with D unresolved. Trimming removed 7 bases at V and 0 bases at J, with 16 bases between. This CDR3 contains 16 residues. CDR1 and CDR2 from the germline V gene are SGHAT and FQNNGV. CDR3 DNA: TGTGCCAGCACCCCCCTGCGATCGAGCTCCTACAATGAGCAGTTCTTC. Amino acids: CASTPLRSSSYNEQFF.

This clonotype turned up a few times. The chain has TRBV3-1 and TRBJ1-1, with a possible D match to TRBD1 (5 bases). Germline loops: CDR1 LGHDT, CDR2 YNNKEL (reference sequence). V lost 4 bases to trimming and J lost 2 bases, with 14 bases between them. The CDR3 runs 15 residues. This CDR3 reads CASSPEGRLNTEAFF. The CDR3 DNA sequence: TGTGCCAGCAGCCCCGAGGGACGGTTAAACACTGAAGCTTTCTTT.

The chain has TRBV18 and TRBJ1-6; possible D gene TRBD1, 6 bases. V was clipped by 1 base and J by 7 bases, with 14 bases between them. Germline CDR1 and CDR2: KGHSH and LQKENI. The CDR3 extends over 16 amino acids. CDR3 sequence: CASSPRDTGPNSPLHF. CDR3 coding DNA: TGTGCCAGCTCACCACGGGACACAGGGCCCAATTCACCCCTCCACTTT. Complete variable domain (other parts from reference TRBV18 and TRBJ1-6): NAGVMQNPRHLVRRRGQEARLRCSPMKGHSHVYWYRQLPEEGLKFMVYLQKENIIDESGMPKERFSAEFPKEGPSILRIQQVVRGDSAAYFCASSPRDTGPNSPLHFGNGTRLTVT.

This clonotype has only a few counts. Written as DNA, the CDR3 is TGTGCCACCAGCAGAGATCATCGGCTAGCGGGGCACACCGGGGAGCTGTTTTTT. Its translation is CATSRDHRLAGHTGELFF. The chain couples TRBV15 to TRBJ2-2; TRBD2 matches at 9 bases. Germline CDR1 is LNHNV and CDR2 is YYDKDF (reference sequence). CDR3 size: 18 residues. V lost 0 bases and J lost 3; bases outside the gene matches: 8.

There are many counts of this clonotype. This chain joins TRBV24-1 and TRBJ1-1; perhaps TRBD1 as D (5 bases). This CDR3 comprises 13 residues. Germline CDR1 KGHDR, CDR2 SFDVKD. V lost 9 bases to trimming and J lost 3 bases, with 13 bases between them. The CDR3 region is CATSDRSYTEAFF. CDR3 nucleotide sequence: TGTGCCACCTCCGACAGAAGTTACACTGAAGCTTTCTTT.

The J gene is TRBJ2-1, the V gene TRBV7-9; tentatively, D is TRBD1 (7 bases). Trimming shortened V by 3 bases and J by 7 bases, and 19 bases separated the two germline ends. The CDR3 is 16 amino acids. CDR1 SEHNR and CDR2 FQNEAQ come from the germline V gene (reference sequence). CDR3 protein: CASSFGNRGGRNEQFF. CDR3 coding DNA: TGTGCCAGCAGCTTCGGGAACAGGGGAGGTCGTAATGAGCAGTTCTTC.

V usage is TRBV20-1 and J usage is TRBJ2-3; 11 nucleotides agree with TRBD2. With 4 bases clipped from V and 8 bases from J, the junction kept 14 bases outside the gene matches. The CDR3 loop spans 16 amino acids. Germline V CDR1 and CDR2: DFQATT, SNEGSKA (reference sequence). The CDR3 DNA sequence: TGCAGTGCTATCCCACTGACTAGCGGGGTCAGGGCTACGCAGTATTTT. It yields the protein CSAIPLTSGVRATQYF.

There are a few counts of this clonotype. The rearrangement joins TRBV5-4 to TRBJ2-7; 13 bases are a match to TRBD2. The CDR3 runs to 14 residues. CDR1 and CDR2 (germline): SGHNT, YYREEE (reference sequence). Germline trimming cut 4 bases from V and 7 bases from J; bases unmatched to any gene: 5. CDR3 nucleotide sequence: TGTGCCAGCAGCCGGACTAGCGGGAGTGGAGAGCAGTACTTC. Protein: CASSRTSGSGEQYF. Full variable domain (outside the CDR3, taken from reference TRBV5-4 and TRBJ2-7): ETGVTQSPTHLIKTRGQQVTLRCSSQSGHNTVSWYQQALGQGPQFIFQYYREEENGRGNFPPRFSGLQFPNYSSELNVNALELDDSALYLCASSRTSGSGEQYFGPGTRLTVT.

This chain links TRBV5-1 with TRBJ2-5, with D hard to call. Trimming left V 4 bases short and J 5 bases short, with 9 bases between. CDR1 SGHRS and CDR2 YFSETQ come from the germline V gene. CDR3 length: 12 residues. DNA of the CDR3: TGCGCCAGCAGCGCGACGATGGAGACCCAGTACTTC. Its protein product is CASSATMETQYF.

This clonotype was seen more than once but under ten times. V usage is TRBV12-3 or TRBV12-4 and J usage is TRBJ1-4; D not certain. V lost 5 bases to trimming and J lost 3 bases, with 16 bases between them. This CDR3 has 16 amino acids. CDR3 amino acids: CASSPQGTRANEKLFF. The CDR3 nucleotides are TGTGCCAGCAGTCCCCAAGGAACTCGGGCTAATGAAAAACTGTTTTTT.

There are a few counts of this clonotype. The V and J genes are TRBV20-1 and TRBJ1-6, with TRBD1 identical over 8 bases. V lost 3 bases and J lost 12; bases outside the gene matches: 4. The CDR3 is made up of 12 amino acids. Germline assignment: CDR1 DFQATT and CDR2 SNEGSKA (reference sequence). The CDR3 reads CSASDRGGPLHF. The DNA for the CDR3 is TGCAGTGCTAGTGACAGGGGTGGACCCCTCCACTTT.

V gene TRBV18 combines with J gene TRBJ2-6; D is unresolved. Trimming shortened V by 5 bases and J by 3 bases, and 11 bases separated the two germline ends. Per germline, CDR1 KGHSH and CDR2 LQKENI. The CDR3 is made up of 15 amino acids. CDR3 coding DNA: TGTGCCAGCTCAACATCGGTCGATGGGGCCAACGTCCTGACTTTC. Translating it yields CASSTSVDGANVLTF.

The chain carries TRBV5-6 and TRBJ1-6, with 7 bases aligning to TRBD1. CDR3 length: 13 residues. The germline gives CDR1 SGHDT, CDR2 YYEEEE. V dropped 1 base and J dropped 14; count of bases not matched to a gene: 6. In DNA, the CDR3 is TGTGCCAGCAGCTTGAAGAGGGGGCGTGCCCTCCACTTT. Translated, it gives CASSLKRGRALHF.

There are a few counts of this clonotype. The chain joins TRBV5-1 to TRBJ2-1; D tentatively fits TRBD1 or TRBD2 (6 bases each). Germline values: CDR1 SGHRS, CDR2 YFSETQ. The CDR3 is made up of 16 amino acids. Trimming pared 1 base from V and 5 bases from J, leaving 16 bases between. The CDR3 here is CASSLRLGGAHNEQFF. The CDR3 nucleotides read TGCGCCAGCAGCTTGAGGCTGGGGGGCGCGCACAATGAGCAGTTCTTC.

This clonotype was observed a handful of times. The CDR3 loop reads CASSEDYNTGELFF. The CDR3 nucleotides are TGTGCCAGCAGTGAAGACTATAACACCGGGGAGCTGTTTTTT. V and J are TRBV2 and TRBJ2-2, with D hard to call. The V and J ends lost 1 base and 2 bases respectively, with 5 bases between them. Germline V gene data show CDR1 as SNHLY and CDR2 as FYNNEI. The length of the CDR3 is 14 residues.

The CDR3 protein is CASSRHADSPGTQYF. CDR3 DNA sequence: TGTGCCAGCAGCCGTCATGCGGACAGCCCGGGGACCCAGTACTTC. The chain joins TRBV5-5 to TRBJ2-5, with a tentative D call TRBD1 (6 bases). Germline V CDR1 and CDR2: SGHKS, YYEKEE (reference sequence). The V and J ends lost 4 bases and 7 bases respectively, with 20 bases between them. The CDR3 has 15 residues.

The chain joins TRBV5-1 to TRBJ1-1, with D maybe TRBD1 (5 bases). The CDR3 sequence is 15 residues long. Per germline, CDR1 SGHRS and CDR2 YFSETQ. The V and J ends lost 6 bases and 0 bases respectively, with 15 bases between them. The CDR3 region is CASNFPGRLNTEAFF. CDR3 in DNA: TGCGCCAGCAATTTCCCGGGACGGTTGAACACTGAAGCTTTCTTT.

This clonotype has just a few counts. This sequence joins TRBV11-2 and TRBJ2-1, with 10 bases that match TRBD2. V trimming: 5 bases; J trimming: 3 bases; junction bases outside the gene matches: 4. Germline V gene data show CDR1 as SGHAT and CDR2 as FQNNGV. This CDR3 comprises 15 residues. CDR3 in amino acids: CASSLGLANYNEQFF. The DNA of the CDR3 is TGTGCCAGCAGCCTGGGACTAGCGAACTACAATGAGCAGTTCTTC.

This clonotype occurred many times. This chain connects TRBV12-3 or TRBV12-4 to TRBJ2-2; D unresolved. The CDR3 has 11 amino acids. The V gene lost 5 bases and the J gene lost 7 bases, with 5 bases spanning the gap. CDR3 in DNA: TGTGCCAGCAGTCCCGGCGGGGAGCTGTTTTTT. Protein product: CASSPGGELFF.

The rearrangement joins TRBV21-1 to TRBJ1-2. TRBV21-1 is an annotated pseudogene. This CDR3 spans 14 amino acids. DNA of the CDR3: TGTGCCAGCAGGGGCCCGAAAGGCAACTATGGCTACACCTTC. Amino acids: CASRGPKGNYGYTF.

The chain uses TRBV19 and TRBJ2-5; D ambiguous. Deletions cut 1 base from V and 5 bases from J, with 8 bases between. CDR3 size: 13 residues. CDR1 and CDR2 (germline): LNHDA, SQIVND (reference sequence). CDR3 loop: CASSIGHRETQYF. The CDR3 DNA reads as TGTGCCAGTAGTATAGGGCACCGGGAGACCCAGTACTTC.

This chain connects TRBV11-2 to TRBJ2-6; D is possibly TRBD1 (6 bases). The V gene lost 6 bases and the J gene lost 0 bases, with 15 bases spanning the gap. Per the germline V gene, CDR1 is SGHAT and CDR2 is FQNNGV. The CDR3 has 17 amino acids. CDR3 in DNA: TGTGCCAGCAGGATCAGGGGCGAAAACTCTGGGGCCAACGTCCTGACTTTC. Protein product: CASRIRGENSGANVLTF. Complete variable domain (other parts from reference TRBV11-2 and TRBJ2-6): EAGVAQSPRYKIIEKRQSVAFWCNPISGHATLYWYQQILGQGPKLLIQFQNNGVVDDSQLPKDRFSAERLKGVDSTLKIQPAKLEDSAVYLCASRIRGENSGANVLTFGAGSRLTVL.

This clonotype has more than one count but fewer than ten. The chain couples TRBV2 to TRBJ2-5; no definite D call. This CDR3 is built from 19 residues. V was clipped by 6 bases and J by 2 bases, with 28 bases between them. The germline V gene encodes CDR1 SNHLY and CDR2 FYNNEI. CDR3 coding DNA: TGTGCCAGCAGAGGAGAAGCAGTCTTGGCCAAGAGGTTTCAAGAGACCCAGTACTTC. Its translation is CASRGEAVLAKRFQETQYF.

This clonotype has only a few counts. The chain couples TRBV6-5 to TRBJ2-5; 12 bases align to TRBD2. Germline loops: CDR1 MNHEY, CDR2 SVGAGI. V trimming: 3 bases; J trimming: 4 bases; junction bases outside the gene matches: 9. The CDR3 loop spans 17 amino acids. The CDR3 nucleotides are TGTGCCAGCAGTTATCTAGCGGGAGGGCCAAGGCGAGAGACCCAGTACTTC. Translation gives CASSYLAGGPRRETQYF.

This clonotype was observed a handful of times. The chain employs TRBV12-5 and TRBJ2-2; no clear D gene. Germline CDR1 is LGHNT and CDR2 is FRNRAP. CDR3 length: 14 residues. Trimming shortened V by 5 bases and J by 6 bases, and 13 bases separated the two germline ends. The CDR3 coding sequence is TGTGCTAGTGGTCCTGGTAGTAGAGCCGGGGAGCTGTTTTTT. As protein: CASGPGSRAGELFF.

This clonotype has more than one count but fewer than ten. The rearrangement joins TRBV7-9 to TRBJ2-5, with 8 bases aligning to TRBD1. CDR1 is SEHNR and CDR2 is FQNEAQ in the germline V gene (reference sequence). Germline trimming cut 3 bases from V and 1 base from J; bases unmatched to any gene: 4. CDR3 length equals 15 residues. The CDR3 loop reads CASSLGQAIQETQYF. CDR3 bases: TGTGCCAGCAGCTTGGGACAGGCGATCCAAGAGACCCAGTACTTC.

The chain combines TRBV7-2 with TRBJ2-5; possible D gene TRBD1, 6 bases. The V end was cut by 6 bases, the J end by 3 bases, with 11 bases between. CDR1 is SGHTA and CDR2 is FQGNSA in the germline V gene. The CDR3 runs to 13 residues. The CDR3 sequence: CASRPDRKETQYF. CDR3 coding DNA: TGTGCCAGCAGACCCGACAGGAAAGAGACCCAGTACTTC. Full variable domain (missing parts from reference TRBV7-2 and TRBJ2-5): GAGVSQSPSNKVTEKGKDVELRCDPISGHTALYWYRQSLGQGLEFLIYFQGNSAPDKSGLPSDRFSAERTGGSVSTLTIQRTQQEDSAVYLCASRPDRKETQYFGPGTRLLVL.